Presented here are 2 T cell receptor beta chains from one specimen sequenced in a study of T cell responses to AZD1222 COVID-19 vaccine. TCRdb's copy holds only in-frame clones and misses some; the assay was immunoSEQ multiplex PCR. Of roughly 140,000 clones in the sample, 80% to 90% were seen once. The input for sequencing was peripheral blood, taken on day 0 of AZD1222 vaccination. Every receptor here comes from an adult in good health.

The chain carries TRBV24-1 and TRBJ2-1; TRBD2 might be the D (5 bases). V was cut by 5 bases and J by 9 bases, with 13 bases left in between. This CDR3 comprises 13 residues. CDR1 and CDR2 from the germline V gene are KGHDR and SFDVKD. As DNA, the CDR3 is TGTGCCACCAGTGCCTGGAGGAGCGGTGAGCAGTTCTTC. Its translation: CATSAWRSGEQFF.

This chain connects TRBV10-2 to TRBJ2-7, with TRBD2 matching over 9 bases. CDR3 size: 16 residues. V shed 4 bases and J 0 bases; nucleotides not matched to a gene: 7. Germline V gives CDR1 WSHSY, CDR2 SAAADI. Written as DNA, the CDR3 is TGCGCCAGCAGTGTAGGACTAGCGTCGAGCTCCTACGAGCAGTACTTC. Translated: CASSVGLASSSYEQYF.